This T cell receptor beta chain emerged from a study of OX40 agonist ivuxolimab in advanced cancers. CDR1 SNHLY and CDR2 FYNNEI come from the germline V gene. This CDR3 has 14 residues. The V segment lost 5 bases and the J segment 8 bases; nucleotides outside the gene matches: 8. Assay used: immunoSEQ multiplex PCR; TCRdb lists only in-frame clones, some missing. The sample yields roughly 100,000 clones, about 92% seen once. V usage is TRBV2 and J usage is TRBJ1-4; 7 bases line up with TRBD1. This sequence originates from an adult with an advanced solid tumor such as melanoma, head and neck, liver or kidney cancer. This sample comprised CD4+ or CD8+ T cells sorted from blood, obtained in a trial of the OX40 agonist ivuxolimab. CDR3 loop: CASSSKGGVEKLFF. CDR3 bases: TGTGCCAGCAGTTCGAAAGGGGGCGTAGAAAAACTGTTTTTT.